Below are 20 T cell receptor beta chains sequenced from a single sample in a study of sequential checkpoint blockade in melanoma (dated by TCRdb to 2018 to 2020). Receptor amplification or capture employed the immunoSEQ multiplex PCR assay. Held by TCRdb, this immuneACCESS table contains in-frame sequences only and omits some clones. Under half of the omission traces to an unresolved V gene where checked; the cause of the rest is unknown. This sample is represented by fewer than 30,000 clones; 70% to 80% of them were singletons. The ten largest clones take up more than 10% of the sample. The meaning of the sample's treatment or condition label: randomized to nivolumab then ipilimumab (arm A) or the reverse (arm B). The sequences come from CD8+ T cells sorted from blood (inferred from file names), collected from a patient given nivolumab and ipilimumab in sequence. The receptors shown here come from a human donor with melanoma.

This sequence joins TRBV7-8 and TRBJ2-4; TRBD2 aligns across 10 bases. CDR3 length: 15 amino acids. J lost 2 bases, V lost 6 bases, and 4 bases had no gene match. Looked up from germline, CDR1 is SGHVS and CDR2 is FQNEAQ. The CDR3 DNA is TGTGCCAGCAGGGATAGCGGGGGGACCAAAAACATTCAGTACTTC. This encodes CASRDSGGTKNIQYF. The complete variable domain, with remaining parts taken from reference TRBV7-8 and TRBJ2-4, reads GAGVSQSPRYKVAKRGQDVALRCDPISGHVSLFWYQQALGQGPEFLTYFQNEAQLDKSGLPSDRFFAERPEGSVSTLKIQRTQQEDSAVYLCASRDSGGTKNIQYFGAGTRLSVL.

The sample holds a few counts of this clone. The chain carries TRBV5-8 and TRBJ2-7; 11 nucleotides align to TRBD2. In germline, CDR1 is SGHTS, CDR2 YDEGEE. This CDR3 is built from 14 residues. Losses at the gene ends were 5 bases for V and 1 base for J; bases not matched to a gene: 2. CDR3 nucleotide sequence: TGTGCCAGCAGTGGGACTAGCGGTTCCTACGAGCAGTACTTC. This codes for CASSGTSGSYEQYF.

The rearrangement joins TRBV5-1 to TRBJ2-7; 9 nucleotides match TRBD1. The V gene end was trimmed by 5 bases and the J gene end by 3 bases; junction bases not matched to a gene: 9. The CDR3 has 15 residues. Germline loops: CDR1 SGHRS, CDR2 YFSETQ. CDR3 protein: CASRLVRDRVYEQYF. The CDR3 coding sequence is TGCGCCAGCAGGCTCGTCCGGGACAGGGTCTACGAGCAGTACTTC.

On this clone: Sequence at one end of the junction differs from germline and may be a read error. The V gene is TRBV4-2, the J gene TRBJ1-2; tentative D call: TRBD1 (6 bases). The germline V gene has CDR1 LGHNA and CDR2 YNFKEQ. The CDR3 spans 13 residues. The CDR3 nucleotides are TGTGCCAGCAGCCAAGAGCCCCTAGACAGGCGGGTCTTC. It specifies CASSQEPLDRRVF.

The gene calls are TRBV9 and TRBJ2-1; 8 positions agree with TRBD2. From germline, CDR1 is SGDLS and CDR2 YYNGEE. V was pared by 4 bases and J by 8 bases, with 8 bases of the junction left unmatched. The CDR3 consists of 14 residues. CDR3 residues: CASSLSGAGDEQFF. In DNA form, the CDR3 reads TGTGCCAGCAGCCTCAGTGGAGCGGGGGATGAGCAGTTCTTC.

The chain uses TRBV27 and TRBJ1-1; D unclear. The germline gives CDR1 MNHEY, CDR2 SMNVEV (reference sequence). The CDR3 contains 13 residues. Trimming left V 5 bases short and J 1 base short, with 8 bases between. CDR3 sequence: CASSPTWNTEAFF. The DNA for the CDR3 is TGTGCCAGCAGTCCAACATGGAACACTGAAGCTTTCTTT.

This chain uses TRBV4-1 with TRBJ2-1; 10 positions match TRBD2. With 5 bases clipped from V and 1 base from J, the junction kept 5 bases outside the gene matches. The CDR3 extends over 16 amino acids. Germline V gives CDR1 MGHRA, CDR2 YSYEKL. Written as DNA, the CDR3 is TGCGCCAGCAGCGACGAGCGGGGGGGTTCCTACAATGAGCAGTTCTTC. This codes for CASSDERGGSYNEQFF.

This clone was seen a single time. The rearrangement joins TRBV29-1 to TRBJ2-4, with TRBD1 matching over 9 bases. CDR1 and CDR2 from the germline V gene are SQVTM and ANQGSEA. This CDR3 is 12 amino acids long. V shed 6 bases, J shed 8 bases, and the junction held 5 bases outside the gene matches. In nucleotides, the CDR3 is TGCAGCGTCCGGACAGGGGAGGACATTCAGTACTTC. Translation gives CSVRTGEDIQYF.

The chain carries TRBV7-9 and TRBJ2-7, with 7 bases aligning to TRBD1. Per germline, CDR1 SEHNR and CDR2 FQNEAQ (reference sequence). J gave up 3 bases and V 5 bases, and 4 bases lay outside the gene matches. This CDR3 spans 13 amino acids. CDR3 region: CASSPRQGYEQYF. The CDR3 coding sequence is TGTGCCAGCAGCCCCAGACAGGGCTACGAGCAGTACTTC.

The gene calls are TRBV7-8 and TRBJ1-5, with D perhaps TRBD1 (6 bases). The V gene lost 5 bases and the J gene lost 7 bases, with 21 bases spanning the gap. CDR1 is SGHVS and CDR2 is FQNEAQ in the germline V gene. The CDR3 has 16 amino acids. The CDR3 is CASSGITGTKEQPQHF. The CDR3 nucleotides are TGTGCCAGCAGCGGCATTACCGGGACAAAGGAACAGCCCCAGCATTTT. Using reference TRBV7-8 and TRBJ1-5 for the parts outside the CDR3, the full variable domain is GAGVSQSPRYKVAKRGQDVALRCDPISGHVSLFWYQQALGQGPEFLTYFQNEAQLDKSGLPSDRFFAERPEGSVSTLKIQRTQQEDSAVYLCASSGITGTKEQPQHFGDGTRLSIL.

CDR3 loop: CASDTGVNSPLHF. Here the CDR3 DNA reads TGTGCCAGCGATACAGGGGTCAATTCACCCCTCCACTTT. The rearrangement links TRBV25-1 to TRBJ1-6; 7 bases match TRBD1. In germline, CDR1 is MGHDK, CDR2 SYGVNS. There are 13 residues in the CDR3. V shed 8 bases and J 7 bases; nucleotides not matched to a gene: 5. Filled out from reference TRBV25-1 and TRBJ1-6, the complete variable domain reads EADIYQTPRYLVIGTGKKITLECSQTMGHDKMYWYQQDPGMELHLIHYSYGVNSTEKGDLSSESTVSRIRTEHFPLTLESARPSHTSQYLCASDTGVNSPLHFGNGTRLTVT.

The rearrangement uses TRBV10-3 and TRBJ2-1; 7 bases agree with TRBD1. The CDR3 runs to 14 residues. Trimming removed 10 bases from V and 8 bases from J; junction bases left unmatched: 14. Germline V CDR1 and CDR2: ENHRY, SYGVKD. The CDR3 loop reads CATWGTDRADEQFF. The CDR3 region has the DNA TGTGCCACATGGGGAACAGACAGGGCAGATGAGCAGTTCTTC.

This clone was recorded a few times. Since a much larger clone is just one base distant, this may be a read error. Other DNA sequences in the same sample also yield this CDR3. V and J are TRBV4-1 and TRBJ1-4; a possible D gene is TRBD1 (5 bases). The CDR3 length is 15 residues. Germline V gene lookup returns CDR1 MGHRA and CDR2 YSYEKL. Trimming stripped 3 bases from V and 5 bases from J, with 13 bases between. In DNA, the CDR3 is TGCGCCAGCAGCCACTTGACAGAACTGAATGAAAAACTGTTTTTT. Translating gives CASSHLTELNEKLFF.

The CDR3 region is CASSLGQGLIYEQYF. The CDR3 DNA reads TGTGCCAGCAGTTTAGGTCAGGGACTCATCTACGAGCAGTACTTC. V is TRBV27 and J is TRBJ2-7; D is possibly TRBD2 (6 bases). This CDR3 spans 15 amino acids. V was pared by 2 bases and J by 3 bases, with 14 bases between. Germline-derived CDR1 and CDR2 are MNHEY and SMNVEV (reference sequence).

The chain recombines TRBV5-6 with TRBJ1-4; maybe TRBD1 (5 bases). V was shortened by 4 bases and J by 4 bases, with 14 bases between the two germline ends. Per the germline V gene, CDR1 is SGHDT and CDR2 is YYEEEE. CDR3 length: 15 amino acids. CDR3 residues: CASSIAGSFNEKLFF. CDR3 sequence (DNA): TGTGCCAGCAGCATAGCAGGGTCGTTTAATGAAAAACTGTTTTTT.

This clone ranks as medium-sized. The gene calls are TRBV28 and TRBJ1-5, with no clear D. CDR1 and CDR2 from the germline V gene are MDHEN and SYDVKM. The CDR3 has 16 amino acids. V was clipped by 4 bases and J by 2 bases, with 15 bases between them. CDR3 sequence (DNA): TGTGCCAGCAGTTCTTTAATCTCAGCGCGCAATCAGCCCCAGCATTTT. It yields the protein CASSSLISARNQPQHF.

This clone showed up just once. The chain employs TRBV5-1 and TRBJ1-1; 10 bases match TRBD1. In germline, CDR1 is SGHRS, CDR2 YFSETQ. This CDR3 is built from 14 residues. The trim removed 5 bases at V and 5 bases at J, leaving 6 bases unmatched. DNA for the CDR3: TGCGCCAGCAGACCCGGGACAGGGGAGACTGAAGCTTTCTTT. Protein product: CASRPGTGETEAFF. Based on the CDR3 plus reference TRBV5-1 and TRBJ1-1, the full variable domain is KAGVTQTPRYLIKTRGQQVTLSCSPISGHRSVSWYQQTPGQGLQFLFEYFSETQRNKGNFPGRFSGRQFSNSRSEMNVSTLELGDSALYLCASRPGTGETEAFFGQGTRLTVV.

The chain carries TRBV5-1 and TRBJ2-1; 7 nucleotides match TRBD1. The J segment lost 1 base and the V segment lost 1 base, leaving 2 bases of the junction unmatched. The CDR3 has 15 amino acids. Germline V gene data show CDR1 as SGHRS and CDR2 as YFSETQ. The CDR3 DNA follows: TGCGCCAGCAGCTTGAGGGGGCAATCCTACAATGAGCAGTTCTTC. Translation: CASSLRGQSYNEQFF.

The rearrangement uses TRBV7-2 and TRBJ2-7, with 8 bases fitting TRBD1. The CDR3 has 15 residues. V was pared by 3 bases and J by 3 bases, with 7 bases of the junction left unmatched. Per the germline V gene, CDR1 is SGHTA and CDR2 is FQGNSA. This CDR3 is CASSFPGRGHYEQYF. In nucleotides, the CDR3 is TGTGCCAGCAGCTTTCCAGGCAGGGGGCACTACGAGCAGTACTTC.

This chain joins TRBV14 and TRBJ2-1; 9 bases are a match to TRBD2. Germline-derived CDR1 and CDR2 are SGHDN and FVKESK. The junction had 3 bases not matched to a gene; V was cut back by 1 base and J by 2 bases. This CDR3 contains 16 residues. The CDR3 nucleotides read TGTGCCAGCAGCCAAGTTATAGCGGGGGCCTACAATGAGCAGTTCTTC. Protein: CASSQVIAGAYNEQFF. Variable domain in full (rest from reference TRBV14 and TRBJ2-1): EAGVTQFPSHSVIEKGQTVTLRCDPISGHDNLYWYRRVMGKEIKFLLHFVKESKQDESGMPNNRFLAERTGGTYSTLKVQPAELEDSGVYFCASSQVIAGAYNEQFFGPGTRLTVL.